The rows below give T cell receptor beta chains drawn from one sample of a study of blood T cell repertoires in COVID-19. Clones were sequenced by immunoSEQ multiplex PCR, and TCRdb holds only the in-frame ones, with some missing. The sample yields under 150,000 clones, approximately 83% seen once. The sample taken for sequencing was peripheral blood. The receptors originated from a woman between 45 and 65 years old who had recovered from COVID-19. The CDR3 runs from the conserved cysteine through the conserved F or W. D genes are given only for firm matches. Size is stated for part of the rows, as once, few or many counts, or as a class when the clone is expanded.

CDR3 DNA,CDR3 protein,D gene,clone size,V gene,J gene
TGTGCCAGCAGTTTGGGGCAGGTCTACGAGCAGTACTTC,CASSLGQVYEQYF,NA,NA,TRBV12-3/TRBV12-4,TRBJ2-7
TGCAGCACAGGGAGGGGTCGCGGCTACACCTTC,CSTGRGRGYTF,NA,NA,TRBV29-1,TRBJ1-2
TGTGCCAGTAGTCTCCCGCCGGGGGGCAATCAGCCCCAGCATTTT,CASSLPPGGNQPQHF,NA,NA,TRBV19,TRBJ1-5
TGTGCCAGCAGCGTCAACAGGGGTGGAACTGAAGCTTTCTTT,CASSVNRGGTEAFF,TRBD1,NA,TRBV2,TRBJ1-1
TGTGCCAGCTCACCACGGGATCGGGGAACTAATCAGCCCCAGCATTTT,CASSPRDRGTNQPQHF,NA,NA,TRBV18,TRBJ1-5
TGTGCCAGCAGCTGGGACAGGCAAGAGACCCAGTACTTC,CASSWDRQETQYF,TRBD1,NA,TRBV5-6,TRBJ2-5
TGTGCCAGCAGTTACACGGGGACAAGCCAAGAGACCCAGTACTTC,CASSYTGTSQETQYF,NA,NA,TRBV6-2/TRBV6-3,TRBJ2-5
TGTGCCAGCAGTCCAGCGGGGGGGGGCACAGATACGCAGTATTTT,CASSPAGGGTDTQYF,TRBD2,once,TRBV7-6,TRBJ2-3
TGTGCCAGCTATACACCAGGGACAGGGGCTGACTATGGCTACACCTTC,CASYTPGTGADYGYTF,TRBD1,NA,TRBV6-6,TRBJ1-2
TGCGCCAGCAGCTTGAATCGCGCCGGGACTAGCGGGGATAATGAGCAGTTCTTC,CASSLNRAGTSGDNEQFF,TRBD2,NA,TRBV5-1,TRBJ2-1
TGTGCCAGCAGCCGCGGGACAGGGGTCCTCGAGCAGTACTTC,CASSRGTGVLEQYF,TRBD1,NA,TRBV5-5,TRBJ2-7
TGCGCCAGCAGCCTGACACCTAACACTGAAGCTTTCTTT,CASSLTPNTEAFF,NA,NA,TRBV5-1,TRBJ1-1
TGTGCCAGCAGCACCCAGGACAGGATGAACACTGAAGCTTTCTTT,CASSTQDRMNTEAFF,TRBD1,NA,TRBV7-9,TRBJ1-1
TGTGCCAGCAGCCTCCTCAGGACAGACTATGGCTACACCTTC,CASSLLRTDYGYTF,NA,NA,TRBV2,TRBJ1-2